A selection of T cell receptor beta chains follows, all from one sample in a study of blood T cell repertoires in COVID-19. TCRdb's copy holds only in-frame clones and misses some; the assay was immunoSEQ multiplex PCR. The profile covers approximately 250,000 clones, with roughly 83% appearing a single time and less than 6% taken by the ten largest. The source material was peripheral blood. The receptor source for this set is a man in his 60s who had recovered from COVID-19. The CDR3 runs from the conserved cysteine through the conserved F or W. The D gene is left open where the match is weak. Clone size is not always given. Where it is, it says once, few, many or a class for expanded clones.

TGCAGCGTTGGCCTCCGGGGAGATCAGCCCCAGCATTTT,CSVGLRGDQPQHF,.,TRBJ1-5,TRBV29-1,.
TGTGCCAGCAGCTTGACAGGGTGGAACACTGAAGCTTTCTTT,CASSLTGWNTEAFF,.,TRBJ1-1,TRBV2,TRBD1
TGCGCCAGCAGCCAAGTTTCAGCGGGGGGCACTGGGACCCAGTACTTC,CASSQVSAGGTGTQYF,.,TRBJ2-5,TRBV4-1,TRBD2
TGTGCCAGCAGCCCTTTTGTGGGAGGTAGCACAGATACGCAGTATTTT,CASSPFVGGSTDTQYF,.,TRBJ2-3,TRBV3-1/TRBV3-2,.
TGTGCCAGCAGCTTAACGGGGAATCGTGGCTATGGCTACACCTTC,CASSLTGNRGYGYTF,.,TRBJ1-2,TRBV7-9,.
TGTGCCAGCAGTTTAGGGGCTTTGGCAGGGATGGCCGGGGAGCTGTTTTTT,CASSLGALAGMAGELFF,once,TRBJ2-2,TRBV27,.
TGTGCCAGCAGTAAAGGGGACTCCCTTTTTGCAGATACGCAGTATTTT,CASSKGDSLFADTQYF,.,TRBJ2-3,TRBV2,.
TGTGCCAGCAGTTACTCCTTCGCGGGGACCCAGTACTTC,CASSYSFAGTQYF,.,TRBJ2-5,TRBV6-5,.
TGTGCCAGCAGTACCCGCGGGGCTGGCGATGAGCAGTTCTTC,CASSTRGAGDEQFF,.,TRBJ2-1,TRBV6-5,.
TGTGCCAGCGGACATAACGGCGGGAGGAAGACGGATGAGCAGTTCTTC,CASGHNGGRKTDEQFF,.,TRBJ2-1,TRBV21-1,.
TGCGCCAGCAGCTCCGGGACTAGCGGGACGTACGAGCAGTACTTC,CASSSGTSGTYEQYF,.,TRBJ2-7,TRBV5-1,TRBD2
TGTGCCAGCTCACCACCTTCAGGGACTGGAAACACCATATATTTT,CASSPPSGTGNTIYF,.,TRBJ1-3,TRBV18,.
TGTGCCACCCATACTAGACAGGCGGCATTCAATCAGCCCCAGCATTTT,CATHTRQAAFNQPQHF,.,TRBJ1-5,TRBV19,.
TGTGCCAGCAGCCCCAACAGGGGGGCCGACGAGCAGTACTTC,CASSPNRGADEQYF,.,TRBJ2-7,TRBV3-1/TRBV3-2,TRBD1
TGTGCCAGCAGCTCGTCGACAGGTATCTTCGACAATGAGCAGTTCTTC,CASSSSTGIFDNEQFF,.,TRBJ2-1,TRBV7-9,.
TGTGCCAGCTCACCTCTAGGCCAGTTGAACACTGAAGCTTTCTTT,CASSPLGQLNTEAFF,many,TRBJ1-1,TRBV18,.
TGTGCCACCGCGATGAACACTGAAGCTTTCTTT,CATAMNTEAFF,.,TRBJ1-1,TRBV6-5,.
TGCGCCAGCAGCGGCCAGGGGGCCCTCTCTGGGGCCAACGTCCTGACTTTC,CASSGQGALSGANVLTF,.,TRBJ2-6,TRBV5-1,TRBD1
TGTGCCAGCAGCCAAGATGGAGGAGGGGAGCAACGTGGCTACACCTTC,CASSQDGGGEQRGYTF,.,TRBJ1-2,TRBV4-2,.
TGTGCCAGCAGCCGCACGGTAGCGGGAGGGTTCAGGGATGAGCAGTTCTTC,CASSRTVAGGFRDEQFF,.,TRBJ2-1,TRBV14,TRBD2
TGTGCCAGCAGCTTTTCAGGGCCCTACGAGCAGTACTTC,CASSFSGPYEQYF,.,TRBJ2-7,TRBV7-8,.
TGTGCCAGCAGAAGCCTCCCCGTCAGGGACAGCTATGAGCAGTACTTC,CASRSLPVRDSYEQYF,.,TRBJ2-7,TRBV27,TRBD1
TGTGCCAGCTCACCAGGCGGGGGCTACAATGAGCAGTTCTTC,CASSPGGGYNEQFF,.,TRBJ2-1,TRBV18,TRBD2
TGTGCCAGCAGTGCCTTCGGACTAGCACGGAATGAGCAGTTCTTC,CASSAFGLARNEQFF,.,TRBJ2-1,TRBV25-1,TRBD2